The 3 T cell receptor beta chains in this list originate from one sample, sequenced in a study of blood T cells in healthy people across ages. Combining a sample-barcoded 5' primer with a J-beta primer mix, a second PCR ran for 7 to 11 cycles. Via MiXCR, TCRdb re-called the 5' RACE reads, giving one row per CDR3 protein. The sample shows 800,000 or so distinct CDR3 sequences, around 45% of them seen only once. The sequencing sample was made of blood. The origin of the receptors is a man aged 80 or over in good health.

J is TRBJ2-3 and V is TRBV5-1; D might be TRBD1 or TRBD2, each matching 5 bases. With 4 bases removed from V and 2 bases from J, the gap between germline ends came to 20 bases. The CDR3 sequence is 17 residues long. Per the germline V gene, CDR1 is SGHRS and CDR2 is YFSETQ. The CDR3 DNA follows: TGCGCCAGCAGCCAGGGAGACTCGAGAATTTCCACAGATACGCAGTATTTT. Residues: CASSQGDSRISTDTQYF. The variable domain in full, completed from reference TRBV5-1 and TRBJ2-3, reads KAGVTQTPRYLIKTRGQQVTLSCSPISGHRSVSWYQQTPGQGLQFLFEYFSETQRNKGNFPGRFSGRQFSNSRSEMNVSTLELGDSALYLCASSQGDSRISTDTQYFGPGTRLTVL.

A note on this clonotype: This may be a read error, as it is one base from a much larger clone. This sequence joins TRBV24-1 and TRBJ2-7; 11 bases match TRBD2. The better agreement between TRBJ2-5 and the DNA end casts doubt on the J call. CDR1 is KGHDR, CDR2 SFDVKD, per germline. There are 17 residues in the CDR3. The CDR3 region has the DNA TGTGCCACCAGTGACGTCCCGGGACTAGCGGACCGAGAGACCCAGTACTTC. Protein: CATSDVPGLADRETQYF.

This clonotype turned up a few times. V and J are TRBV10-3 and TRBJ2-1, with TRBD1 identical over 10 bases. This CDR3 comprises 15 residues. Trimming took 6 bases from V and 1 from J; bases not matched to a gene: 3. The germline CDR1 and CDR2 sequences are ENHRY and SYGVKD. The CDR3 loop is CAISGTGESYNEQFF. DNA for the CDR3: TGTGCCATCAGCGGGACAGGGGAATCCTACAATGAGCAGTTCTTC.